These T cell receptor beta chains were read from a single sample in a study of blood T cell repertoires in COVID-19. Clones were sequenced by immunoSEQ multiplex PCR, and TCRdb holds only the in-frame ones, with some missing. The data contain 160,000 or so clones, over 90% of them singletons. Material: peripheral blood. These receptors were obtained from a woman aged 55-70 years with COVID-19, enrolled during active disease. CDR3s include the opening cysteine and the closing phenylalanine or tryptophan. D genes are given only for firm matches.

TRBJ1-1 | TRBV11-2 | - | TGTGCCAGCAGCTTAGCCGACATCGCTGAAGCTTTCTTT | CASSLADIAEAFF
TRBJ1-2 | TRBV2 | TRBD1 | TGTGCCAGCAGGGACAGGACCTCCAGTATGGGCGGCTACACCTTC | CASRDRTSSMGGYTF
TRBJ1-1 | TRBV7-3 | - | TGTGCCAGCAGCTTAATGAGGAACACTGAAGCTTTCTTT | CASSLMRNTEAFF
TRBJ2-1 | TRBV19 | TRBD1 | TGTGCCAGTAGTATATTTGGGACAGGGGACAATGAGCAGTTCTTC | CASSIFGTGDNEQFF
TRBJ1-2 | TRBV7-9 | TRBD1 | TGTGCCAGCAGCTTAGAACAGGGGGCCTTCTATGGCTACACCTTC | CASSLEQGAFYGYTF
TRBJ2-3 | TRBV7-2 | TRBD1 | TGTGCCAGCAGCCCCCAGGGGGCCACAGATACGCAGTATTTT | CASSPQGATDTQYF
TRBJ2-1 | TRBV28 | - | TGTGCCAGCAGTTTAGGGGGGCAGGGGGGCAATGAGCAGTTCTTC | CASSLGGQGGNEQFF
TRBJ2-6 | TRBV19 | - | TGTGCCAGTAGGGAGGGAGGTGGGGCCAACGTCCTGACTTTC | CASREGGGANVLTF
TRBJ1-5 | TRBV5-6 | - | TGTGCCAGCAGCCCGGGTGGAGGCGGAACGCCCCAGCATTTT | CASSPGGGGTPQHF
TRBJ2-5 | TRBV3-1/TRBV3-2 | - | TGTGCCAGCAGCCAAGTCGGTTTCGAGGAGGGTGGGGAGACCCAGTACTTC | CASSQVGFEEGGETQYF